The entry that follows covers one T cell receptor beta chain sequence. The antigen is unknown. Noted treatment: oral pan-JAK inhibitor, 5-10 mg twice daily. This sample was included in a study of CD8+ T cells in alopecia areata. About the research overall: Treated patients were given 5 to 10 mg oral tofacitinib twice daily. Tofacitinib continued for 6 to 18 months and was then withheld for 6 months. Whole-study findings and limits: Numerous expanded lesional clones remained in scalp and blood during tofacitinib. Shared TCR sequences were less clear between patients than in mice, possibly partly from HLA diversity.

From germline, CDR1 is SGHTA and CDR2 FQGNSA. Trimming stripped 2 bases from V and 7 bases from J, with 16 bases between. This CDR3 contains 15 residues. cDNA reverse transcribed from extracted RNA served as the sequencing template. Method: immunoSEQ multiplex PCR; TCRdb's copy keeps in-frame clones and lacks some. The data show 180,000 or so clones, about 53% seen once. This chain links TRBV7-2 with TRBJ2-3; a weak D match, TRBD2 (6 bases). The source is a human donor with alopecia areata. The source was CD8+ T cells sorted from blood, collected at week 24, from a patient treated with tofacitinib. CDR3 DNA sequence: TGTGCCAGCAGCTTAACGCCCCGGGACTCCTATACGCAGTATTTT. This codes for CASSLTPRDSYTQYF. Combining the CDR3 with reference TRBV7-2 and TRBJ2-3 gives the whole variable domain GAGVSQSPSNKVTEKGKDVELRCDPISGHTALYWYRQSLGQGLEFLIYFQGNSAPDKSGLPSDRFSAERTGGSVSTLTIQRTQQEDSAVYLCASSLTPRDSYTQYFGPGTRLTVL.